This T cell receptor beta chain appears in the sequencing data of a study of T cells after yellow fever vaccination. Synthesis of TCR cDNA relied on 5'RACE template switching, which attached a universal primer site and UMIs. TCRdb used MiXCR to reprocess the 5' RACE reads, holding one entry per CDR3 protein. Here the sample spans some 420,000 distinct CDR3 sequences, roughly a sixth being singletons. V was trimmed by 5 bases and J by 0 bases, leaving 18 bases between them. Germline CDR1 DFQATT, CDR2 SNEGSKA (reference sequence). The length of the CDR3 is 16 residues. This clonotype was counted ten times or more.

The gene calls are TRBV20-1 and TRBJ2-3; D might be TRBD1 or TRBD2, each matching 5 bases. This TCR was sampled from a man aged 18 to 30 who received the YFV17D yellow fever vaccine. The sequencing here drew on PBMCs, taken before the yellow fever booster vaccination. The CDR3 DNA sequence: TGCAGTGCTCATCCCCAATTCGGGGCTAGCACAGATACGCAGTATTTT. This gives the protein CSAHPQFGASTDTQYF.